Presented here are 26 T cell receptor beta chains from one specimen sequenced in a study of cytomegalovirus exposure and HLA in healthy donors. The PCR used 60 Vbeta and 13 Jbeta primers. This table comes from immunoSEQ multiplex PCR, and its TCRdb copy is limited to in-frame clones, with some not included. Among 84,000 or so clones listed, around 74% were seen once. Sequences were obtained from PBMCs. These receptors were taken from a boy aged 5-17 years in good health and CMV-seronegative.

The CDR3 DNA reads TGTGCCAGCAGCCCAGGACAGAATCCCAATCAGCCCCAGCATTTT. It codes for CASSPGQNPNQPQHF. The V and J genes are TRBV5-8 and TRBJ1-5; possibly TRBD1 for D (6 bases). With 4 bases removed from V and 3 bases from J, the gap between germline ends came to 14 bases. Germline CDR1 SGHTS, CDR2 YDEGEE. This CDR3 has 15 residues.

CDR3 sequence (DNA): TGTGCCAGCAGCCCGGGGGGGACCAGTATGCAGTTCTTC. The encoded protein is CASSPGGTSMQFF. The V and J genes are TRBV7-2 and TRBJ2-1, with 8 bases lining up with TRBD2. The CDR3 has 13 amino acids. Germline V gene sequence: CDR1 SGHTA, CDR2 FQGNSA. The V gene end was trimmed by 5 bases and the J gene end by 12 bases; junction bases not matched to a gene: 9.

This CDR3 reads CASSPQPIQGKLMNTEAFF. The DNA for the CDR3 is TGTGCCAGCAGCCCCCAGCCCATTCAGGGGAAATTGATGAACACTGAAGCTTTCTTT. The V and J genes are TRBV7-2 and TRBJ1-1, with D tentatively TRBD1 (6 bases). Germline loops: CDR1 SGHTA, CDR2 FQGNSA. V lost 5 bases and J 0 bases, leaving 25 bases between the germline ends. The CDR3 loop spans 19 amino acids.

This chain connects TRBV5-1 to TRBJ2-7; TRBD1 matches 8 bases. The junction had 3 bases not matched to a gene; V was cut back by 0 bases and J by 1 base. The germline gives CDR1 SGHRS, CDR2 YFSETQ. The length of the CDR3 is 15 residues. DNA of the CDR3: TGCGCCAGCAGCTTGGGCGGGACAGGATCCTACGAGCAGTACTTC. It translates to CASSLGGTGSYEQYF. The full variable domain, rest sourced from reference TRBV5-1 and TRBJ2-7, is KAGVTQTPRYLIKTRGQQVTLSCSPISGHRSVSWYQQTPGQGLQFLFEYFSETQRNKGNFPGRFSGRQFSNSRSEMNVSTLELGDSALYLCASSLGGTGSYEQYFGPGTRLTVT.

This chain joins TRBV5-1 and TRBJ2-6; D is possibly TRBD1 (5 bases). CDR3 length: 14 residues. V was shortened by 1 base and J by 8 bases, with 10 bases between the two germline ends. Germline loops: CDR1 SGHRS, CDR2 YFSETQ. Here the CDR3 reads CASSLQPGTNVLTF. DNA of the CDR3: TGCGCCAGCAGCTTGCAGCCAGGGACCAACGTCCTGACTTTC.

The chain recombines TRBV11-2 with TRBJ2-5, with TRBD2 matching 7 bases. The CDR3 covers 14 residues. The germline V gene encodes CDR1 SGHAT and CDR2 FQNNGV. Trimming took 1 base from V and 3 from J; bases not matched to a gene: 2. For the CDR3, the DNA is TGTGCCAGCAGCTTAGCTAGCGGAAAAGAGACCCAGTACTTC. Translated: CASSLASGKETQYF.

This clone was picked up one time. The chain couples TRBV28 to TRBJ2-7, with 7 bases lining up with TRBD1. The germline V gene has CDR1 MDHEN and CDR2 SYDVKM. There are 15 residues in the CDR3. V dropped 0 bases and J dropped 1; count of bases not matched to a gene: 3. The CDR3 DNA reads TGTGCCAGCAGTTTATGGACAGGGCGATCCTACGAGCAGTACTTC. Translation: CASSLWTGRSYEQYF.

The chain is built from TRBV2 and TRBJ2-3, with D perhaps TRBD1 (5 bases). Trimming left V 2 bases short and J 0 bases short, with 21 bases between. This CDR3 has 19 amino acids. Germline V CDR1 and CDR2: SNHLY, FYNNEI. The CDR3 loop reads CASSELSAIGVTSTDTQYF. The CDR3 nucleotides are TGTGCCAGCAGTGAATTATCGGCTATAGGGGTCACTAGCACAGATACGCAGTATTTT. The full variable domain, rest sourced from reference TRBV2 and TRBJ2-3, is EPEVTQTPSHQVTQMGQEVILRCVPISNHLYFYWYRQILGQKVEFLVSFYNNEISEKSEIFDDQFSVERPDGSNFTLKIRSTKLEDSAMYFCASSELSAIGVTSTDTQYFGPGTRLTVL.

V is TRBV7-6 and J is TRBJ2-2; 14 positions agree with TRBD2. Germline CDR1 and CDR2: SGHVS and FNYEAQ. There are 16 residues in the CDR3. Trimming cost V 3 bases and J 4 bases; bases outside gene matches: 1. For the CDR3, the DNA is TGTGCCAGCAGCTTGGGACTAGCGGGAGTCACCGGGGAGCTGTTTTTT. Its translation is CASSLGLAGVTGELFF.

This sequence joins TRBV15 and TRBJ1-1, with D hard to call. Trimming shortened V by 8 bases and J by 1 base, and 17 bases separated the two germline ends. Germline-derived CDR1 and CDR2 are LNHNV and YYDKDF (reference sequence). The CDR3 consists of 15 residues. The CDR3 sequence: CATHPPRGGNTEAFF. CDR3 sequence (DNA): TGTGCCACCCACCCCCCCCGGGGTGGGAACACTGAAGCTTTCTTT.

The rearrangement links TRBV29-1 to TRBJ2-7, with D possibly TRBD2 on 6 matching bases. CDR1 is SQVTM and CDR2 is ANQGSEA in the germline V gene. Trimming cost V 8 bases and J 0 bases, with 11 bases left between them. This CDR3 has 12 amino acids. CDR3 bases: TGCAGCATACGGACTACCTCCTACGAGCAGTACTTC. Translating gives CSIRTTSYEQYF.

This chain connects TRBV11-2 to TRBJ1-1; D might be TRBD1 (5 bases). The germline CDR1 and CDR2 sequences are SGHAT and FQNNGV. With 1 base removed from V and 0 bases from J, the gap between germline ends came to 9 bases. The CDR3 has 15 residues. CDR3 coding DNA: TGTGCCAGCAGCTTAGGACAGACCATGAACACTGAAGCTTTCTTT. It codes for CASSLGQTMNTEAFF.

The chain employs TRBV4-1 and TRBJ1-5; 7 positions agree with TRBD1. The CDR3 length is 16 residues. V shed 2 bases, J shed 3 bases, and the junction held 7 bases outside the gene matches. Germline-derived CDR1 and CDR2 are MGHRA and YSYEKL. The CDR3 coding sequence is TGCGCCAGCAGCCAACACACCGGGACAGTCAATCAGCCCCAGCATTTT. This gives the protein CASSQHTGTVNQPQHF.

The chain employs TRBV7-9 and TRBJ2-7, with TRBD1 matching over 7 bases. V was clipped by 4 bases and J by 13 bases; unmatched bases: 19. The CDR3 is made up of 15 amino acids. Germline-derived CDR1 and CDR2 are SEHNR and FQNEAQ (reference sequence). CDR3 DNA: TGTGCCAGCAGCTCAAGTGGGTCCAACAGGGGCGGTAATTACTTC. It encodes CASSSSGSNRGGNYF.

This chain joins TRBV7-9 and TRBJ1-5; D is undetermined. The germline V gene has CDR1 SEHNR and CDR2 FQNEAQ (reference sequence). There are 13 residues in the CDR3. Trimming removed 2 bases from V and 4 bases from J, with 6 bases in between. DNA of the CDR3: TGTGCCAGCAGCTTATGGGAGAATCAGCCCCAGCATTTT. Its protein is CASSLWENQPQHF.

The rearrangement uses TRBV7-9 and TRBJ2-1, with 8 bases that match TRBD2. Trimming at V came to 3 bases and at J to 9 bases, leaving 4 bases not matched to a gene. CDR3 length: 13 residues. CDR1 is SEHNR and CDR2 is FQNEAQ in the germline V gene (reference sequence). CDR3 nucleotide sequence: TGTGCCAGCAGCTTGCGGGAGGTCCCTGAGCAGTTCTTC. Its protein is CASSLREVPEQFF.

This clone turned up a few times. This rearrangement joins TRBV4-3 to TRBJ2-5; possible D gene TRBD2, 7 bases. Trimming took 0 bases from V and 6 from J, leaving 26 bases between them. This CDR3 spans 19 amino acids. Germline CDR1 is LGHNA and CDR2 is YSLEER. The DNA for the CDR3 is TGCGCCAGCAGCCAAGATTGGGGGGCCACCGGGGGGCCTAAAAAGACCCAGTACTTC. Translated: CASSQDWGATGGPKKTQYF.

The gene calls are TRBV28 and TRBJ2-7; 7 bases are a match to TRBD1. Germline V CDR1 and CDR2: MDHEN, SYDVKM. Trimming took 2 bases from V and 2 from J; bases not matched to a gene: 9. CDR3 size: 16 residues. CDR3 loop: CASSLKVGQGAYEQYF. The CDR3, as DNA: TGTGCCAGCAGTTTAAAGGTGGGCCAGGGGGCCTACGAGCAGTACTTC.

The chain employs TRBV6-5 and TRBJ1-2, with a tentative D call TRBD1 (5 bases). Germline V gene data show CDR1 as MNHEY and CDR2 as SVGAGI. This CDR3 comprises 14 residues. The V and J ends lost 2 bases and 5 bases respectively, with 12 bases between them. Here the CDR3 reads CASSYGAELYGYTF. In nucleotides, the CDR3 is TGTGCCAGCAGTTACGGGGCCGAATTATATGGCTACACCTTC.

This clone was seen a few times. CDR3 in DNA: TGTGCCAGCAGCTTAGTGCCCCAGGGGCTGGATGAAAAACTGTTTTTT. Encoded protein: CASSLVPQGLDEKLFF. The chain has TRBV7-6 and TRBJ1-4, with D maybe TRBD1 (6 bases). CDR3 length equals 16 residues. Germline V gene sequence: CDR1 SGHVS, CDR2 FNYEAQ. Deletions cut 1 base from V and 6 bases from J, with 15 bases between.

The chain has TRBV14 and TRBJ1-2; TRBD1 is a possible D gene (6 bases). The CDR3 has 14 amino acids. Germline values: CDR1 SGHDN, CDR2 FVKESK. V was pared by 0 bases and J by 7 bases, with 12 bases between. CDR3 region: CASSQEQGFSGYTF. CDR3 bases: TGTGCCAGCAGCCAAGAACAGGGTTTTTCTGGCTACACCTTC.

The chain recombines TRBV7-8 with TRBJ2-2, with 9 bases identical to TRBD1. Germline V gene data show CDR1 as SGHVS and CDR2 as FQNEAQ. With 5 bases clipped from V and 7 bases from J, the junction kept 8 bases outside the gene matches. This CDR3 is built from 15 residues. The CDR3 region is CASSQTGGGGGELFF. The CDR3 DNA follows: TGTGCCAGCAGCCAGACAGGGGGTGGAGGCGGGGAGCTGTTTTTT.

This clone has a single count. The rearrangement links TRBV29-1 to TRBJ2-1, with TRBD1 as a possible D gene (6 bases). CDR1 is SQVTM and CDR2 is ANQGSEA in the germline V gene. This CDR3 has 12 residues. The V and J ends lost 6 bases and 6 bases respectively, with 12 bases between them. The CDR3 DNA reads TGCAGCGTAACAACAGGGTTCAATGAGCAGTTCTTC. This sequence encodes CSVTTGFNEQFF.

The chain uses TRBV10-2 and TRBJ1-1; D call uncertain. CDR1 is WSHSY and CDR2 is SAAADI in the germline V gene. V lost 0 bases and J lost 5, with 7 bases in between. The CDR3 length is 13 residues. The chain's CDR3 is CASSESGRTEAFF. The CDR3 DNA follows: TGCGCCAGCAGTGAGTCTGGGAGAACTGAAGCTTTCTTT.

V is TRBV7-2 and J is TRBJ2-7; D gene ambiguous. This CDR3 contains 13 residues. V lost 5 bases, J lost 4 bases, and 12 bases lay in between. The germline V gene has CDR1 SGHTA and CDR2 FQGNSA. The CDR3 DNA is TGTGCCAGCAGCCGGGTCCGCGGATACGAGCAGTACTTC. As protein: CASSRVRGYEQYF.

The V call is TRBV11-3, the J call TRBJ2-1; D gene ambiguous. Trimming took off 5 bases at V and 6 bases at J, with 8 bases between the two ends. Germline-derived CDR1 and CDR2 are SGHNT and YENEEA. The CDR3 extends over 12 amino acids. Here the CDR3 DNA reads TGTGCCAGCAGCAAAGAGTCCAATGAGCAGTTCTTC. Translated: CASSKESNEQFF.